This passage covers 23 T cell receptor beta chains from one sample sequenced in a study of blood T cell repertoires in COVID-19. Produced via immunoSEQ multiplex PCR; TCRdb's table is partial and in-frame only. The table has a few hundred thousand clones, roughly 82% seen once. Input material: peripheral blood. Receptors originate from a man at least 80 years old with acute or convalescent COVID-19.

This sequence joins TRBV7-2 and TRBJ1-5; D perhaps matches TRBD1 (5 bases). This CDR3 comprises 16 residues. The V end lost 1 base, the J end lost 8 bases, and 18 bases lay between the germline ends. From germline, CDR1 is SGHTA and CDR2 FQGNSA. For the CDR3, the DNA is TGTGCCAGCAGCTTAGGGGGTGGCGGGGTAGGGGAGCCCCAGCATTTT. Encoded protein: CASSLGGGGVGEPQHF.

Only one count was recorded for this clone. This chain connects TRBV28 to TRBJ1-1; 8 bases are a match to TRBD1. After removal of 7 bases from V and 7 bases from J, the junction contained 11 bases not matched to a gene. This CDR3 is 14 amino acids long. Germline V gene data show CDR1 as MDHEN and CDR2 as SYDVKM. DNA of the CDR3: TGTGCCAGCAAGGGAAGCCAGGGGGCCAGTGAAGCTTTCTTT. As protein: CASKGSQGASEAFF.

The sample holds one count of this clone. The chain links TRBV7-3 to TRBJ2-3, with TRBD2 matching over 9 bases. The V gene end was trimmed by 1 base and the J gene end by 2 bases; junction bases not matched to a gene: 7. Germline CDR1 reads SGHTA; CDR2 reads FQGTGA. This CDR3 has 17 amino acids. The CDR3 is CASSLRGLASYTDTQYF. In nucleotides, the CDR3 is TGTGCCAGCAGCTTAAGGGGACTAGCCAGTTACACAGATACGCAGTATTTT.

The rearrangement links TRBV6-5 to TRBJ2-2; no definite D call. CDR3 length equals 13 residues. Germline V gene sequence: CDR1 MNHEY, CDR2 SVGAGI. Trimming cost V 8 bases and J 4 bases, with 11 bases left between them. CDR3 in amino acids: CASAETFTGELFF. CDR3 DNA: TGTGCCAGCGCGGAAACCTTCACCGGGGAGCTGTTTTTT.

The V and J genes are TRBV7-8 and TRBJ2-7; 7 bases line up with TRBD2. The CDR3 totals 13 residues. Trimming at V came to 11 bases and at J to 1 base, leaving 8 bases not matched to a gene. The V gene's germline CDR1 is SGHVS and CDR2 FQNEAQ. The CDR3 protein is CASREGPSYEQYF. The CDR3 DNA sequence: TGTGCCTCAAGGGAGGGACCATCCTACGAGCAGTACTTC.

Concerning this clone: The junction differs from germline at one of its ends, possibly a read error. This chain joins TRBV2 and TRBJ2-7, with a possible D match to TRBD2 (7 bases). Germline V lookup: CDR1 SNHLY, CDR2 FYNNEI. The CDR3 extends over 14 amino acids. CDR3 sequence reads: CASSEGAGAYDQYF. In nucleotides, the CDR3 is TGTGCCAGCAGTGAGGGTGCGGGGGCCTACGATCAGTACTTC.

The rearrangement links TRBV9 to TRBJ2-2, with TRBD2 matching 7 bases. J lost 7 bases, V lost 3 bases, and 3 bases had no gene match. Per germline, CDR1 SGDLS and CDR2 YYNGEE. The CDR3 consists of 13 residues. In DNA form, the CDR3 reads TGTGCCAGCAGCGGGGGGGGGAGCGGGGAGCTGTTTTTT. Translating it yields CASSGGGSGELFF. Full variable domain (rest looked up from reference TRBV9 and TRBJ2-2): DSGVTQTPKHLITATGQRVTLRCSPRSGDLSVYWYQQSLDQGLQFLIQYYNGEERAKGNILERFSAQQFPDLHSELNLSSLELGDSALYFCASSGGGSGELFFGEGSRLTVL.

This chain joins TRBV4-1 and TRBJ2-5; the match to TRBD1 covers 8 bases. The ends lost 4 bases at V and 1 base at J; junction bases unmatched: 5. CDR1 is MGHRA, CDR2 YSYEKL, per germline. The CDR3 is 15 residues long. The CDR3 bases are TGCGCCAGCAGCCCCCCGGACAGGGCCCAAGAGACCCAGTACTTC. It translates to CASSPPDRAQETQYF.

This clone is a singleton in its sample. V usage is TRBV19 and J usage is TRBJ2-7; tentative D call: TRBD2 (6 bases). Trimming stripped 5 bases from V and 9 bases from J, with 17 bases between. Germline CDR1 reads LNHDA; CDR2 reads SQIVND (reference sequence). CDR3 length equals 13 residues. The CDR3 DNA sequence: TGTGCCAGTAGTCCCCCCCGGGGGACTCGGCAGTACTTC. Its protein is CASSPPRGTRQYF.

The chain uses TRBV27 and TRBJ1-1; the match to TRBD1 covers 8 bases. With V trimmed by 2 bases and J by 5 bases, 10 bases remained unmatched. CDR3 length: 16 residues. From germline, CDR1 is MNHEY and CDR2 SMNVEV (reference sequence). The CDR3: CASSLLQGALKTEAFF. In nucleotides, the CDR3 is TGTGCCAGCAGTTTACTGCAGGGGGCGCTTAAAACTGAAGCTTTCTTT.

The genes are TRBV2 and TRBJ1-6; possibly TRBD1 for D (5 bases). Germline V gives CDR1 SNHLY, CDR2 FYNNEI. The CDR3 runs 17 residues. Trimming cost V 0 bases and J 10 bases, with 19 bases left between them. CDR3 coding DNA: TGTGCCAGCAGTGAAGCGCTTTCCCCAGGGTTCGCATCACCCCTCCACTTT. Its translation is CASSEALSPGFASPLHF.

This clone was counted once. The CDR3 DNA reads TGTGCCAGCAGCCCCGACAGGGGGGAGGATGAAAAACTGTTTTTT. Protein sequence: CASSPDRGEDEKLFF. The genes are TRBV7-9 and TRBJ1-4; 9 bases agree with TRBD1. The CDR3 consists of 15 residues. The germline CDR1 and CDR2 sequences are SEHNR and FQNEAQ (reference sequence). V was pared by 5 bases and J by 6 bases, with 7 bases of the junction left unmatched. The full variable domain, rest sourced from reference TRBV7-9 and TRBJ1-4, is DTGVSQNPRHKITKRGQNVTFRCDPISEHNRLYWYRQTLGQGPEFLTYFQNEAQLEKSRLLSDRFSAERPKGSFSTLEIQRTEQGDSAMYLCASSPDRGEDEKLFFGSGTQLSVL.

The chain employs TRBV6-1 and TRBJ2-1; 9 bases align to TRBD2. The CDR3 runs to 16 residues. Germline loops: CDR1 MNHNS, CDR2 SASEGT. V shed 1 base, J shed 8 bases, and the junction held 9 bases outside the gene matches. CDR3 DNA: TGTGCCAGCAGTGAAGTGCTTAGCGGGAGACTCCATGAGCAGTTCTTC. It codes for CASSEVLSGRLHEQFF.

V is TRBV5-4 and J is TRBJ2-1; possibly TRBD1 for D (5 bases). Germline CDR1 SGHNT, CDR2 YYREEE (reference sequence). This CDR3 comprises 15 residues. Trimming shortened V by 0 bases and J by 6 bases, and 13 bases separated the two germline ends. In DNA form, the CDR3 reads TGTGCCAGCAGCTTGGAAGGCCCTAGGGGCAATGAGCAGTTCTTC. As protein: CASSLEGPRGNEQFF.

The CDR3 here is CASTQAPTGELFF. The CDR3 DNA follows: TGTGCCAGCACCCAGGCACCCACCGGGGAGCTGTTTTTT. The chain has TRBV3-1 (or the pseudogene TRBV3-2) and TRBJ2-2; D uncertain. V lost 7 bases and J lost 4, with 10 bases in between. CDR1 is LGHDT, CDR2 YNNKEL, per germline (reference sequence). The CDR3 contains 13 residues.

V gene TRBV19 combines with J gene TRBJ2-1; no firm D call. This CDR3 comprises 13 residues. Germline values: CDR1 LNHDA, CDR2 SQIVND (reference sequence). Trimming pared 3 bases from V and 5 bases from J, leaving 8 bases between. In nucleotides, the CDR3 is TGTGCCAGTAGTATTTCAACTAACAATGAGCAGTTCTTC. Amino acid sequence: CASSISTNNEQFF.

The V gene is TRBV9, the J gene TRBJ1-1; 7 nucleotides align to TRBD1. Germline-derived CDR1 and CDR2 are SGDLS and YYNGEE. The CDR3 has 15 amino acids. Trimming cost V 1 base and J 4 bases; bases outside gene matches: 7. DNA for the CDR3: TGTGCCAGCAGCGTATTACAGGGGTCCCCCACTGAAGCTTTCTTT. The encoded protein is CASSVLQGSPTEAFF.

This chain uses TRBV6-5 with TRBJ2-3, with 12 bases that match TRBD1. The CDR3 is made up of 13 amino acids. Trimming at V came to 8 bases and at J to 4 bases, leaving 1 base not matched to a gene. Germline V lookup: CDR1 MNHEY, CDR2 SVGAGI. The CDR3 coding sequence is TGTGCCAGCGGGACAGGGGGCGCAGATACGCAGTATTTT. Translating it yields CASGTGGADTQYF.

The J gene is TRBJ1-5, the V gene TRBV2, with TRBD1 matching 12 bases. Looked up from germline, CDR1 is SNHLY and CDR2 is FYNNEI. The trim removed 6 bases at V and 6 bases at J, leaving 24 bases unmatched. The CDR3 is 21 amino acids. CDR3 nucleotides: TGTGCCAGCAGCGCCCCCGGGACAGGGGGCGTGAAGTCCTATTTCGGTCAGCCCCAGCATTTT. This gives the protein CASSAPGTGGVKSYFGQPQHF.

The genes are TRBV7-3 and TRBJ1-2; 9 bases fit TRBD1. CDR1 SGHTA and CDR2 FQGTGA come from the germline V gene. This CDR3 contains 13 residues. V trimming: 4 bases; J trimming: 4 bases; junction bases outside the gene matches: 1. Here the CDR3 reads CASSSGQGYGYTF. The DNA for the CDR3 is TGTGCCAGCAGCTCGGGACAGGGCTATGGCTACACCTTC.

The V call is TRBV3-1 (or the pseudogene TRBV3-2), the J call TRBJ1-2; a possible D gene is TRBD1 (5 bases). The CDR3 sequence is 12 residues long. Germline values: CDR1 LGHDT, CDR2 YNNKEL (reference sequence). Trimming stripped 3 bases from V and 3 bases from J, with 5 bases between. DNA of the CDR3: TGTGCCAGCAGCCAGACAGACTATGGCTACACCTTC. This sequence encodes CASSQTDYGYTF.

This clone was seen a few times. The gene calls are TRBV6-5 and TRBJ1-1; possibly TRBD1 for D (5 bases). This CDR3 spans 14 amino acids. Germline values: CDR1 MNHEY, CDR2 SVGAGI. Trimming removed 5 bases from V and 4 bases from J, with 14 bases in between. The CDR3 region has the DNA TGTGCCAGCAGTCCGACAGAATCCCCCACTGAAGCTTTCTTT. Encoded protein: CASSPTESPTEAFF.

The chain is built from TRBV15 and TRBJ2-7; 9 nucleotides align to TRBD1. CDR3 length: 15 amino acids. The J segment lost 3 bases and the V segment lost 4 bases, leaving 7 bases of the junction unmatched. Germline CDR1 reads LNHNV; CDR2 reads YYDKDF (reference sequence). The DNA of the CDR3 is TGTGCCACCAGCATAACCGGGACAGGGCACTACGAGCAGTACTTC. Protein: CATSITGTGHYEQYF.